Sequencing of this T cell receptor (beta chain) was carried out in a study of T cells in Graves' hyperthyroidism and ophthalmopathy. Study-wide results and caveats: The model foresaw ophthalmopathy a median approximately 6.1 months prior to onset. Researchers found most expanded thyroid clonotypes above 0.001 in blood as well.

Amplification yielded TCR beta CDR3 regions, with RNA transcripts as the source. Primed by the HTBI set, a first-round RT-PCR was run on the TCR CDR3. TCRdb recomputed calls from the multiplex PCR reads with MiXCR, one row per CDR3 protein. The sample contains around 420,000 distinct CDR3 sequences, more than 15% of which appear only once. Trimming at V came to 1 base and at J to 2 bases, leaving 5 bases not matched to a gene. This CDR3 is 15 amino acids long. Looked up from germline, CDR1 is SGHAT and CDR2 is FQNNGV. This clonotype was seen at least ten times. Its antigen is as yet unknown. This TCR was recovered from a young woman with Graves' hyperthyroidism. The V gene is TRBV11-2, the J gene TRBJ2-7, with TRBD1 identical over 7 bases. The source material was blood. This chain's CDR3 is CASSLAGGSTYEQYF. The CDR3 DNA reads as TGTGCCAGCAGCTTAGCAGGGGGTAGCACCTACGAGCAGTACTTC.